The following is a T cell receptor beta chain sequence with its context. This clonotype came up many times. Its cognate antigen has yet to be identified. No base-level quality is on record; no much larger clone is a single base apart. The data originate from a study of glioma-infiltrating T cells (TCRdb year 2016). For the study in its entirety: Glioma tissue, non-neoplastic brain tissue and matched peripheral blood mononuclear cells were used as sources from which TCR alpha- and beta-chain repertoires were sequenced. The paired cohort was made up of three low-grade glioma patients, several primary glioblastoma patients and three non-glioma patients who contributed non-neoplastic brain tissue. Each tissue-infiltrating repertoire was compared with the same patient's peripheral blood repertoire to measure divergence between tissue and blood T-cell populations.

The trim is 2 bases for V and 1 base for J, with a gap of 3 bases between the germline ends. Including the terminal cysteine and phenylalanine, the CDR3 comprises 12 residues. Only the CDR3 part of the read is kept: 36 bases, read in frame from the first base. Per the germline V gene, SGHRS is the CDR1 and YFSETQ is the CDR2. What the study reported, not specific to this receptor: VJ-independent divergence between tissue and blood was found to be below expectation in non-neoplastic patients but above expectation in all gliomas, particularly low-grade gliomas. Tissue and blood shared very few CDR3 sequences, a result attributed to high CDR3 diversity and limited sampling. Group comparisons rested on small numbers: three non-neoplastic, three low-grade glioma and fewer than 10 glioblastoma patients.

TCR alpha and beta CDR3 regions were amplified with the iRepertoire nested amplicon-rescue multiplex PCR (arm-PCR) platform from RNA. The input for one-step reverse transcription and amplification was roughly 85-400 ng of either tissue mRNA or PBMC total RNA. After bead purification, a secondary multiplex PCR added Illumina adapters, and libraries were gel-purified between 200 and 400 bp. The libraries contained internal 6-nucleotide barcodes that were used for demultiplexing. Sequencing of libraries was performed on an Illumina MiSeq with 2x220 or 2x250 nucleotide paired-end reads. As for the authors' bioinformatics: Paired reads were merged using FLASH 1.2.11 and aligned with BWA-MEM to the GRCh37 human genome, and TRA and TRB reads were then extracted. For V and J assignment, an IMGT-derived reference of cassette sequences and CDR3 motifs that included pseudogenes was used. Three-frame translation of reads was performed, and productive CDR3s were defined as those with a C...FGXG motif and no stop codons. Unique combinations of V-J cassette pair and CDR3 amino acid sequence were defined as clonotypes. Reads were filtered by Hamming distance, thresholded by each sample's sequence error rate in mapped regions. TCRdb reanalyzed the raw reads on its own, using fastp at Q25 for trimming and MiXCR for clone calling, and kept in-frame beta chains. Each entry is one CDR3 protein sequence, shown with its most common DNA and genes. In this record, the V and J calls reflect TCRdb's handling and not the investigators' own analysis. This sample comprises 85,000 to 110,000 distinct CDR3 sequences, around 28% of them detected only once. The ten top clones hold 44% of the sample.

Sequencing used glioma tissue, nonneoplastic brain tissue, or PBMCs (not recorded which). The sequence was collected from a human donor with low-grade glioma or glioblastoma, undergoing nonglioma brain surgery, or in good health (not recorded which). In this chain, TRBV5-1 is recombined with TRBJ1-1, with no D gene named confidently. The nucleotide sequence is given as TGCGCCAGCAGCTTAGCGAACACTGAAGCTTTCTTT. Its coded protein is CASSLANTEAFF.